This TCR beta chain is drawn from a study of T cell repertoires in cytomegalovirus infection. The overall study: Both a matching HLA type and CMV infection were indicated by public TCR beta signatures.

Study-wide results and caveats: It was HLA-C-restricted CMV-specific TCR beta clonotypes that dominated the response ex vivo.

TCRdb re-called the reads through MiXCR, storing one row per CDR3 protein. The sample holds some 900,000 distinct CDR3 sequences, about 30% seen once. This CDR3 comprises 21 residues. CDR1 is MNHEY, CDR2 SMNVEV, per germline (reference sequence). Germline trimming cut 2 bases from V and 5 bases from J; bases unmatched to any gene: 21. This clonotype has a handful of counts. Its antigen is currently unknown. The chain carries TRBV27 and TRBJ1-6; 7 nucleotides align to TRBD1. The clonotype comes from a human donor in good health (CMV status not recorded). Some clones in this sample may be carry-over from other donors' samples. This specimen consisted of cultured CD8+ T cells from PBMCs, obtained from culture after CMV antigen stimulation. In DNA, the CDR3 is TGTGCCAGCAGTTTAACGTTCTTAGGAGTTATTGGGACAGAAGATAATTCACCCCTCCACTTT. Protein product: CASSLTFLGVIGTEDNSPLHF.